Below, 7 T cell receptor beta chains from the same sample are listed, as sequenced in a study of regulatory T cells in long-lasting Graves disease. The time point denotes: persistent/refractory GD, antithyroid drugs over 5 years with positive TRAb. From RNA extracted from PBMCs, the TCR library was made. In building TCR beta libraries, iRepertoire HTBI primers were used together with Arm-PCR of CDR3 regions. TCRdb called the multiplex PCR reads again in MiXCR, with one record for every CDR3 protein. The profile shows about 430,000 distinct CDR3 sequences, under 25% of them singletons. Sequences were derived from peripheral blood mononuclear cells (PBMCs), sampled when the disease was refractory, from a patient treated with antithyroid drugs. The receptors come from a female donor with Graves disease.

The chain combines TRBV27 with TRBJ1-2, with no clear D. V lost 2 bases and J lost 7, with 17 bases in between. CDR3 length: 15 amino acids. Germline V gene data show CDR1 as MNHEY and CDR2 as SMNVEV (reference sequence). The CDR3 reads CASSLISGVGGGYTF. CDR3 sequence (DNA): TGTGCCAGCAGTTTAATATCTGGCGTGGGCGGTGGCTACACCTTC.

This clonotype was detected only a few times. The chain joins TRBV29-1 to TRBJ1-1; the D gene is possibly TRBD1 (5 bases). The V gene's germline CDR1 is SQVTM and CDR2 ANQGSEA. V was cut by 3 bases and J by 1 base, with 9 bases left in between. This CDR3 contains 13 residues. CDR3 nucleotides: TGCAGCGTTGATGGGGACCAGAACACTGAAGCTTTCTTT. Translated: CSVDGDQNTEAFF.

The J gene is TRBJ2-5, the V gene TRBV7-2; a weak D match, TRBD2 (6 bases). This CDR3 contains 14 residues. V gave up 1 base and J gave up 7 bases, with 13 bases separating them. Germline CDR1 reads SGHTA; CDR2 reads FQGNSA. CDR3 amino acids: CASSLGAGPGTQYF. CDR3 coding DNA: TGTGCCAGCAGCTTAGGTGCGGGGCCCGGGACCCAGTACTTC.

The J gene is TRBJ2-7, the V gene TRBV7-9; 9 nucleotides match TRBD2. CDR1 is SEHNR and CDR2 is FQNEAQ in the germline V gene (reference sequence). The CDR3 is 15 residues long. Trimming took 2 bases from V and 0 from J; bases not matched to a gene: 2. The CDR3 nucleotides are TGTGCCAGCAGCTTAAATAGCGGGAGCTCCTACGAGCAGTACTTC. As protein: CASSLNSGSSYEQYF.

This clonotype has at least ten counts. The chain uses TRBV6-1 and TRBJ1-5; D not certain. The CDR3 is 13 amino acids. Germline CDR1 reads MNHNS; CDR2 reads SASEGT. Trimming removed 3 bases from V and 3 bases from J, with 6 bases in between. CDR3 residues: CASSDRLNQPQHF. DNA for the CDR3: TGTGCCAGCAGTGACAGGCTCAATCAGCCCCAGCATTTT.

This chain links TRBV29-1 with TRBJ2-3; D may be TRBD1 (6 bases). The CDR3 loop spans 13 amino acids. Deletions cut 4 bases from V and 2 bases from J, with 10 bases between. Germline V lookup: CDR1 SQVTM, CDR2 ANQGSEA. For the CDR3, the DNA is TGCAGCGTTGCAGGGGCGCTCACAGATACGCAGTATTTT. Translation: CSVAGALTDTQYF.

This clonotype was picked up a small number of times. The chain carries TRBV19 and TRBJ2-7, with a possible D match to TRBD2 (5 bases). The CDR3 runs 18 residues. Germline V CDR1 and CDR2: LNHDA, SQIVND (reference sequence). Trimming took off 5 bases at V and 1 base at J, with 24 bases between the two ends. CDR3 nucleotide sequence: TGTGCCAGTAGTCCCCTCCCGGGAACCGTTGCCTCTTCCTACGAGCAGTACTTC. Translation: CASSPLPGTVASSYEQYF.